This T cell receptor (beta chain) was recovered during a study of shared T cell receptors in the human thymus. Libraries were prepared by immunoSEQ multiplex PCR; TCRdb keeps only in-frame clonotypes and omits some of them. The sample contains about 660,000 clones, 88% of which appear only once. With 7 bases clipped from V and 7 bases from J, the junction kept 2 bases outside the gene matches. The CDR3 sequence is 12 residues long. In germline, CDR1 is MDHEN, CDR2 SYDVKM. These data also featured in a second study, about human thymus T cells. From that second work: All donors were healthy Finnish infants who were undergoing corrective surgery to treat congenital heart defects. Resections obtained during corrective heart surgery supplied the thymus tissue. Seemingly biased V and J gene usage marked thymic and blood repertoires.

Sample: thymocytes. V gene TRBV28 combines with J gene TRBJ2-4; TRBD1 aligns across 9 bases. The TCR comes from a boy younger than two with a congenital heart defect. The CDR3 is CASNGQGNIQYF. The CDR3 bases are TGTGCCAGCAACGGACAGGGGAACATTCAGTACTTC. Supplemented by reference TRBV28 and TRBJ2-4, the full variable domain reads DVKVTQSSRYLVKRTGEKVFLECVQDMDHENMFWYRQDPGLGLRLIYFSYDVKMKEKGDIPEGYSVSREKKERFSLILESASTNQTSMYLCASNGQGNIQYFGAGTRLSVL.